Shown below are 10 T cell receptor beta chains from a single sample sequenced in a study of blood T cell repertoires in COVID-19. TCRdb's copy holds only in-frame clones and misses some; the assay was immunoSEQ multiplex PCR. This table holds roughly 90,000 clones, more than 75% found once. The material sequenced was peripheral blood. All receptors come from a man in his forties or fifties with acute or convalescent COVID-19.

The chain combines TRBV6-1 with TRBJ2-4; 7 bases align to TRBD1. The CDR3 is 16 residues long. The germline V gene encodes CDR1 MNHNS and CDR2 SASEGT. V lost 4 bases and J lost 0; bases outside the gene matches: 6. The CDR3: CASSVTGVLAKNIQYF. In nucleotides, the CDR3 is TGTGCCAGCAGTGTCACAGGGGTCCTAGCCAAAAACATTCAGTACTTC.

V and J are TRBV5-1 and TRBJ1-1; D is perhaps TRBD1 (5 bases). Germline lookup yields CDR1 SGHRS and CDR2 YFSETQ. V was pared by 4 bases and J by 1 base, with 14 bases between. The CDR3 is made up of 15 amino acids. The CDR3 nucleotides read TGCGCCAGCAGCCTAAGGACGGGGGGGAACACTGAAGCTTTCTTT. It codes for CASSLRTGGNTEAFF.

The chain uses TRBV11-2 and TRBJ2-5, with a possible D match to TRBD1 (6 bases). Germline values: CDR1 SGHAT, CDR2 FQNNGV. The CDR3 extends over 14 amino acids. The V end lost 5 bases, the J end lost 5 bases, and 15 bases lay between the germline ends. In DNA form, the CDR3 reads TGTGCCAGCAGCGGAAACAGGGTGGGGGAGACCCAGTACTTC. This gives the protein CASSGNRVGETQYF. Full variable domain (remainder filled in from reference TRBV11-2 and TRBJ2-5): EAGVAQSPRYKIIEKRQSVAFWCNPISGHATLYWYQQILGQGPKLLIQFQNNGVVDDSQLPKDRFSAERLKGVDSTLKIQPAKLEDSAVYLCASSGNRVGETQYFGPGTRLLVL.

The table lists this clone with a few counts. This rearrangement joins TRBV27 to TRBJ2-7, with 9 bases aligning to TRBD2. The CDR3 consists of 14 residues. Germline CDR1 is MNHEY and CDR2 is SMNVEV (reference sequence). Trimming removed 6 bases from V and 6 bases from J; junction bases left unmatched: 9. DNA for the CDR3: TGTGCCAGCAGACTTCTAGCGGGAATGCTCGAGCAGTACTTC. This gives the protein CASRLLAGMLEQYF.

The rearrangement links TRBV5-8 to TRBJ1-2; 9 bases are shared with TRBD1. V dropped 4 bases and J dropped 3; count of bases not matched to a gene: 13. Germline CDR1 SGHTS, CDR2 YDEGEE. The CDR3 is made up of 17 amino acids. CDR3 region: CASSQKDTGGADYGYTF. The CDR3 DNA follows: TGTGCCAGCAGCCAAAAAGATACAGGGGGCGCCGACTATGGCTACACCTTC.

This chain connects TRBV5-1 to TRBJ2-3, with TRBD2 identical over 13 bases. In germline, CDR1 is SGHRS, CDR2 YFSETQ. Losses at the gene ends were 5 bases for V and 2 bases for J; bases not matched to a gene: 11. This CDR3 is 18 amino acids long. CDR3 in DNA: TGCGCCAGCAGTCTCGGACTAGCGGGAGCCTTGATCACAGATACGCAGTATTTT. Its protein is CASSLGLAGALITDTQYF. The full variable domain, completed using reference TRBV5-1 and TRBJ2-3, is KAGVTQTPRYLIKTRGQQVTLSCSPISGHRSVSWYQQTPGQGLQFLFEYFSETQRNKGNFPGRFSGRQFSNSRSEMNVSTLELGDSALYLCASSLGLAGALITDTQYFGPGTRLTVL.

The V gene is TRBV2, the J gene TRBJ1-2; a weak D match, TRBD1 (6 bases). There are 15 residues in the CDR3. Germline CDR1 is SNHLY and CDR2 is FYNNEI. V lost 6 bases and J 3 bases, leaving 17 bases between the germline ends. This CDR3 is CASRKILQGDYGYTF. In DNA form, the CDR3 reads TGTGCCAGCAGGAAGATCTTACAGGGAGACTATGGCTACACCTTC.

This chain uses TRBV27 with TRBJ2-7; maybe TRBD1 (6 bases). Germline loops: CDR1 MNHEY, CDR2 SMNVEV (reference sequence). This CDR3 is built from 14 residues. V shed 5 bases and J shed 4 bases, with 15 bases lying between them. CDR3 nucleotides: TGTGCCAGCAGTATACAGGGTACCCAATACGAGCAGTACTTC. It translates to CASSIQGTQYEQYF.

V gene TRBV16 combines with J gene TRBJ1-2; no definite D call. There are 10 residues in the CDR3. In germline, CDR1 is KGHSY, CDR2 FQNENV. Trimming cost V 2 bases and J 8 bases, with 3 bases left between them. CDR3 amino acids: CASSQLGYTF. For the CDR3, the DNA is TGTGCCAGCAGCCAACTGGGCTACACCTTC.

The chain employs TRBV11-3 and TRBJ2-6; no reliable D call. The V gene's germline CDR1 is SGHNT and CDR2 YENEEA. CDR3 length: 16 amino acids. The V end was cut by 2 bases, the J end by 0 bases, with 8 bases between. The CDR3 region is CASSLSSTSGANVLTF. The CDR3 DNA reads TGTGCCAGCAGCTTAAGCTCTACCTCTGGGGCCAACGTCCTGACTTTC.